The rows below give T cell receptor beta chains drawn from one sample of a study of early stage breast cancer tumors. TCRdb's table, derived via immunoSEQ multiplex PCR, lists solely in-frame clones and lacks some. The table has some 58,000 clones, over 60% seen once. The sequenced sample consisted of blood. The source of these receptors is a person aged 25 to 45 with breast cancer. Each CDR3 is given with its conserved first and last residue. D genes are given only for firm matches. The size field is filled for only some rows; it gives once, few, many or a size class.

>TRBD2|TRBJ2-3|-|TRBV2
CASSLRELRTDTQYF
TGTGCCAGCAGTCTGCGGGAGTTAAGGACAGATACGCAGTATTTT
>-|TRBJ2-7|-|TRBV7-9
CASSSDPGRGRYF
TGTGCCAGCAGCTCCGACCCCGGGAGAGGCCGATACTTC
>-|TRBJ1-6|-|TRBV9
CASSVGGAGSFVSTLHF
TGTGCCAGCAGCGTAGGGGGGGCCGGATCTTTCGTTTCAACCCTCCACTTT
>-|TRBJ1-4|-|TRBV2
CASSLTGSNEKLFF
TGTGCCAGCAGCCTTACAGGATCTAATGAAAAACTGTTTTTT
>-|TRBJ2-2|-|TRBV7-2
CASSSRGSFANTGELFF
TGTGCCAGCAGCTCGAGAGGCAGCTTCGCGAACACCGGGGAGCTGTTTTTT
>-|TRBJ1-5|-|TRBV6-5
CASSYRGGNQPQHF
TGTGCCAGCAGTTACAGGGGCGGCAATCAGCCCCAGCATTTT
>-|TRBJ1-1|-|TRBV6-5
CASSYEGVAFF
TGTGCCAGCAGTTACGAAGGGGTGGCTTTCTTT
>-|TRBJ1-5|few|TRBV6-6
CASTRGVGNQPQHF
TGTGCCAGCACAAGGGGAGTGGGCAATCAGCCCCAGCATTTT
>-|TRBJ2-7|once|TRBV10-3
CAISDRDSSYEQYF
TGTGCCATCAGTGACCGGGACTCCTCCTACGAGCAGTACTTC
>-|TRBJ2-1|-|TRBV4-3
CASSQDGPSEYNEQFF
TGCGCCAGCAGCCAAGATGGGCCTAGCGAGTACAATGAGCAGTTCTTC
>-|TRBJ2-2|-|TRBV27
CASSPHFTGELFF
TGTGCCAGCAGTCCGCACTTCACCGGGGAGCTGTTTTTT
>-|TRBJ2-3|-|TRBV19
CASSIDAGGTDTQYF
TGTGCCAGTAGTATAGACGCGGGTGGCACAGATACGCAGTATTTT
>-|TRBJ2-2|few|TRBV5-4
CASSFRQGNTGELFF
TGTGCCAGCAGCTTTCGGCAGGGGAACACCGGGGAGCTGTTTTTT
>-|TRBJ2-7|once|TRBV19
CASSPLGGGEQYF
TGTGCCAGTAGTCCCCTTGGCGGAGGCGAGCAGTACTTC
>-|TRBJ1-1|once|TRBV6-6
CASSMDEDTEAFF
TGTGCCAGCAGCATGGATGAGGACACTGAAGCTTTCTTT
>TRBD1|TRBJ1-4|-|TRBV5-5
CASSPVPGQGGGEKLFF
TGTGCCAGCAGCCCGGTCCCGGGACAGGGGGGGGGCGAAAAACTGTTTTTT
>TRBD1|TRBJ1-5|-|TRBV5-1
CASSLAGGSNQPQHF
TGCGCCAGCAGCTTGGCAGGGGGGAGTAATCAGCCCCAGCATTTT
>-|TRBJ1-1|-|TRBV11-3
CASSFNLGAEAFF
TGTGCCAGCAGCTTTAACCTCGGGGCTGAAGCTTTCTTT
>-|TRBJ2-7|-|TRBV27
CASSLGSETYEQYF
TGTGCCAGCAGTTTAGGAAGTGAAACCTACGAGCAGTACTTC
>TRBD2|TRBJ2-7|-|TRBV6-5
CASRGLAGVAEQYF
TGTGCCAGCAGGGGACTAGCGGGAGTCGCTGAGCAGTACTTC
>-|TRBJ1-2|few|TRBV28
CASSLDTHYGYTF
TGTGCCAGCAGTCTCGACACCCACTATGGCTACACCTTC
>-|TRBJ1-2|-|TRBV21-1
CASSGRQDYYGYTF
TGTGCCAGCAGCGGGCGACAGGACTACTATGGCTACACCTTC
>TRBD2|TRBJ2-1|medium-sized|TRBV9
CASRLGLAGFNEQFF
TGTGCCAGCAGACTTGGACTAGCGGGTTTCAATGAGCAGTTCTTC
>TRBD2|TRBJ2-1|once|TRBV18
CASSPNRGGPNEQFF
TGTGCCAGCTCACCTAACCGGGGGGGTCCCAATGAGCAGTTCTTC
>-|TRBJ1-1|once|TRBV4-1
CASSQGDRNTEAFF
TGCGCCAGCAGCCAAGGGGACCGTAACACTGAAGCTTTCTTT
>TRBD1|TRBJ2-7|-|TRBV7-9
CASSATGDEQYF
TGTGCCAGCAGCGCGACAGGGGACGAGCAGTACTTC
>-|TRBJ1-2|-|TRBV7-8
CASGTWGQRPGYTF
TGTGCCAGCGGAACCTGGGGGCAGCGTCCTGGCTACACCTTC